The 26 T cell receptor beta chains listed next were all sequenced from one sample in a study of T cell responses to AZD1222 COVID-19 vaccine. Some clones are missing from TCRdb's copy, which holds only in-frame ones; the method was immunoSEQ multiplex PCR. The sample has more than 35,000 clones; 83% are singletons. This sample comprised peripheral blood, obtained on day 0 of AZD1222 vaccination. These receptor sequences come from an adult in good health.

The V gene is TRBV7-9, the J gene TRBJ2-5; no reliable D call. CDR3 length: 14 residues. Germline V gives CDR1 SEHNR, CDR2 FQNEAQ (reference sequence). The V and J ends lost 6 bases and 1 base respectively, with 12 bases between them. DNA for the CDR3: TGTGCCAGCAGAAGCCCGAGAGGCCAAGAGACCCAGTACTTC. Translation gives CASRSPRGQETQYF.

The rearrangement uses TRBV6-5 and TRBJ1-5; 8 bases are shared with TRBD1. After removal of 11 bases from V and 6 bases from J, the junction contained 9 bases not matched to a gene. The CDR3 consists of 13 residues. Germline values: CDR1 MNHEY, CDR2 SVGAGI. CDR3 in DNA: TGTGCCTCCCACCGGACAGGGATTCAGCCCCAGCATTTT. Translated, it gives CASHRTGIQPQHF.

The chain links TRBV6-2 or TRBV6-3 to TRBJ1-5, with D hard to call. V lost 2 bases and J 5 bases, leaving 7 bases between the germline ends. CDR3 length: 13 residues. Germline V gene sequence: CDR1 MNHEY, CDR2 SVGEGT. CDR3 protein: CASSYDSDQPQHF. Written as DNA, the CDR3 is TGTGCCAGCAGTTACGACTCGGATCAGCCCCAGCATTTT.

This clone appeared a single time. The chain carries TRBV11-2 and TRBJ2-7; no clear D. Germline lookup yields CDR1 SGHAT and CDR2 FQNNGV. V was trimmed by 6 bases and J by 7 bases, leaving 22 bases between them. The CDR3 length is 15 residues. The CDR3 coding sequence is TGTGCCAGCAGAACCTTCTTATCCGTCGCCGGGGAGCAGTACTTC. Its translation: CASRTFLSVAGEQYF.

The rearrangement links TRBV2 to TRBJ1-6; 9 bases align to TRBD1. The CDR3 has 14 amino acids. CDR1 SNHLY and CDR2 FYNNEI come from the germline V gene. V was clipped by 5 bases and J by 7 bases; unmatched bases: 3. The CDR3 region has the DNA TGTGCCAGCAGTCCCGGGACAGGGAATTCACCCCTCCACTTT. Its translation: CASSPGTGNSPLHF.

The rearrangement uses TRBV6-5 and TRBJ2-6; no definite D call. This CDR3 is built from 16 residues. Germline CDR1 is MNHEY and CDR2 is SVGAGI. Trimming stripped 2 bases from V and 0 bases from J, with 8 bases between. CDR3 bases: TGTGCCAGCAGTTACCGGTACAGCTCTGGGGCCAACGTCCTGACTTTC. It specifies CASSYRYSSGANVLTF.

The chain uses TRBV5-4 and TRBJ2-7, with TRBD2 matching 8 bases. Per the germline V gene, CDR1 is SGHNT and CDR2 is YYREEE (reference sequence). Trimming at V came to 4 bases and at J to 6 bases, leaving 9 bases not matched to a gene. CDR3 size: 14 residues. The CDR3, as DNA: TGTGCCAGCAGCACGCAGACTAGCGAGGGCGAGCAGTACTTC. Amino acids: CASSTQTSEGEQYF.

This rearrangement joins TRBV6-6 to TRBJ1-2, with TRBD1 as a possible D gene (5 bases). V shed 5 bases and J shed 8 bases, with 39 bases lying between them. This CDR3 spans 21 amino acids. CDR1 is MNHNY and CDR2 is SVGAGI in the germline V gene (reference sequence). The CDR3 region is CASSPLTDPRGISGTNPGYTF. The CDR3 coding sequence is TGTGCCAGCAGTCCACTGACAGATCCCCGGGGGATCTCAGGAACTAACCCCGGCTACACCTTC.

The rearrangement uses TRBV19 and TRBJ2-5; no reliable D call. V lost 3 bases and J lost 7, with 9 bases in between. CDR1 and CDR2 from the germline V gene are LNHDA and SQIVND (reference sequence). The CDR3 has 12 amino acids. The CDR3 DNA is TGTGCCAGTAGTATTCCCCATGGGACCCAGTACTTC. It yields the protein CASSIPHGTQYF.

V is TRBV4-2 and J is TRBJ2-1; TRBD2 might be the D (8 bases). Germline V gene lookup returns CDR1 LGHNA and CDR2 YNFKEQ. CDR3 size: 19 residues. V was shortened by 2 bases and J by 7 bases, with 27 bases between the two germline ends. The chain's CDR3 is CASSQFLLLWREDRNEQFF. As DNA, the CDR3 is TGTGCCAGCAGCCAATTTCTCCTCCTATGGCGGGAGGACAGGAATGAGCAGTTCTTC.

The rearrangement links TRBV5-1 to TRBJ2-5, with 12 bases matching TRBD2. V shed 5 bases, J shed 4 bases, and the junction held 3 bases outside the gene matches. Germline V gene sequence: CDR1 SGHRS, CDR2 YFSETQ. CDR3 length: 14 amino acids. DNA of the CDR3: TGCGCCAGCAGTAAGGGACTAGCGGGAGAGACCCAGTACTTC. Protein product: CASSKGLAGETQYF.

This sequence joins TRBV7-3 and TRBJ1-1, with D possibly TRBD1 on 5 matching bases. This CDR3 contains 14 residues. V lost 4 bases, J lost 1 base, and 10 bases lay in between. Germline assignment: CDR1 SGHTA and CDR2 FQGTGA. CDR3 nucleotide sequence: TGTGCCAGCAGCTCAACCGGACAGAACACTGAAGCTTTCTTT. Translated, it gives CASSSTGQNTEAFF.

This chain connects TRBV28 to TRBJ2-7; D is unclear. From germline, CDR1 is MDHEN and CDR2 SYDVKM. The CDR3 length is 13 residues. Trimming left V 5 bases short and J 2 bases short, with 10 bases between. CDR3 bases: TGTGCCAGCAGTCTTACAGAAGCCTACGAGCAGTACTTC. It specifies CASSLTEAYEQYF.

V and J are TRBV28 and TRBJ1-1; no reliable D call. V lost 7 bases, J lost 5 bases, and 8 bases lay in between. The germline gives CDR1 MDHEN, CDR2 SYDVKM. The CDR3 length is 11 residues. CDR3 DNA sequence: TGTGCCAGCACCTCCTCTACTGAAGCTTTCTTT. It translates to CASTSSTEAFF.

The rearrangement joins TRBV2 to TRBJ2-1, with 9 bases identical to TRBD2. Germline lookup yields CDR1 SNHLY and CDR2 FYNNEI. The V segment lost 4 bases and the J segment 9 bases; nucleotides outside the gene matches: 7. The CDR3 consists of 14 residues. CDR3 nucleotides: TGTGCCAGCAGTGGCCTAGCGGGAAGTGGTGAGCAGTTCTTC. This sequence encodes CASSGLAGSGEQFF.

This clone was found once. The chain employs TRBV7-9 and TRBJ1-1; D is possibly TRBD1 (5 bases). The CDR3 contains 15 residues. V shed 1 base and J shed 1 base, with 10 bases lying between them. Germline lookup yields CDR1 SEHNR and CDR2 FQNEAQ (reference sequence). Written as DNA, the CDR3 is TGTGCCAGCAGCTTAGGGGGGGTGGCGAACACTGAAGCTTTCTTT. Its translation: CASSLGGVANTEAFF.

The J gene is TRBJ2-1, the V gene TRBV7-5; the table calls TRBD2, which could not be checked here. TRBV7-5 is classified as a pseudogene. The CDR3 runs to 13 residues. The CDR3 spells CARSWGLVYEQFF. CDR3 in DNA: TGTGCCAGAAGCTGGGGACTAGTTTATGAGCAGTTCTTC.

J is TRBJ1-2 and V is TRBV30; TRBD1 might be the D (5 bases). Between the trimmed V and J ends, which lost 1 base and 8 bases, there was a span of 11 bases. CDR1 is GTSNPN, CDR2 SVGIG, per germline (reference sequence). CDR3 length: 12 residues. The CDR3 DNA is TGTGCCTGGAGTGCGACAGCGGTGGGCTACACCTTC. Encoded protein: CAWSATAVGYTF. Using reference TRBV30 and TRBJ1-2 for the parts outside the CDR3, the full variable domain is SQTIHQWPATLVQPVGSPLSLECTVEGTSNPNLYWYRQAAGRGLQLLFYSVGIGQISSEVPQNLSASRPQDRQFILSSKKLLLSDSGFYLCAWSATAVGYTFGSGTRLTVV.

This sequence joins TRBV5-1 and TRBJ2-5; 8 positions match TRBD1. The trim removed 4 bases at V and 5 bases at J, leaving 7 bases unmatched. Germline V lookup: CDR1 SGHRS, CDR2 YFSETQ. There are 14 residues in the CDR3. The CDR3 reads CASSGTGGRETQYF. In DNA, the CDR3 is TGCGCCAGCAGCGGAACAGGGGGAAGGGAGACCCAGTACTTC.

The chain carries TRBV5-1 and TRBJ1-3; TRBD1 matches 9 bases. Germline values: CDR1 SGHRS, CDR2 YFSETQ. The CDR3 spans 15 residues. J was trimmed by 0 bases and V by 4 bases; bases with no gene match: 2. CDR3 protein: CASSLTGGSGNTIYF. CDR3 sequence (DNA): TGCGCCAGCAGCCTGACAGGGGGCTCTGGAAACACCATATATTTT.

The chain is built from TRBV15 and TRBJ2-6; D is uncertain. CDR3 size: 16 residues. The germline V gene has CDR1 LNHNV and CDR2 YYDKDF (reference sequence). Deletions cut 8 bases from V and 4 bases from J, with 18 bases between. The CDR3: CATQWKGMAGANVLTF. The CDR3, as DNA: TGTGCCACCCAGTGGAAAGGGATGGCCGGGGCCAACGTCCTGACTTTC. Supplemented by reference TRBV15 and TRBJ2-6, the full variable domain reads DAMVIQNPRYQVTQFGKPVTLSCSQTLNHNVMYWYQQKSSQAPKLLFHYYDKDFNNEADTPDNFQSRRPNTSFCFLDIRSPGLGDTAMYLCATQWKGMAGANVLTFGAGSRLTVL.

This chain uses TRBV7-9 with TRBJ2-5; unclear D gene. Germline V lookup: CDR1 SEHNR, CDR2 FQNEAQ (reference sequence). The CDR3 has 12 amino acids. The ends were cut back, 4 bases at V and 5 bases at J, with 8 bases in the middle. The DNA of the CDR3 is TGTGCCAGCAGCTCCCCCGGGGAGACCCAGTACTTC. This encodes CASSSPGETQYF.

The rearrangement links TRBV29-1 to TRBJ2-2; weak D call: TRBD1 (5 bases). The CDR3 is 13 amino acids. Trimming removed 4 bases from V and 3 bases from J, with 9 bases in between. The V gene's germline CDR1 is SQVTM and CDR2 ANQGSEA. CDR3 coding DNA: TGCAGCGTTGTGGGGCCCTACACCGGGGAGCTGTTTTTT. This sequence encodes CSVVGPYTGELFF.

As for this clone: The same CDR3 arises from other DNA sequences in this sample as well. This chain links TRBV28 with TRBJ1-5; D ambiguous. V shed 2 bases and J shed 4 bases, with 12 bases lying between them. The CDR3 consists of 15 residues. The germline gives CDR1 MDHEN, CDR2 SYDVKM. The CDR3 DNA follows: TGTGCCAGCAGTTTAGAAGGGAGAGGGAATCAGCCCCAGCATTTT. Translated: CASSLEGRGNQPQHF.

This clone was seen only a few times. This sequence joins TRBV11-2 and TRBJ2-7, with D uncertain. Per germline, CDR1 SGHAT and CDR2 FQNNGV. V was trimmed by 5 bases and J by 0 bases, leaving 11 bases between them. CDR3 length equals 14 residues. CDR3 loop: CASSLLLSSYEQYF. The CDR3 nucleotides are TGTGCCAGCAGCCTATTACTGAGCTCCTACGAGCAGTACTTC.

V usage is TRBV19 and J usage is TRBJ2-1; D unresolved. Germline CDR1 LNHDA, CDR2 SQIVND (reference sequence). The ends were cut back, 1 base at V and 0 bases at J, with 13 bases in the middle. The CDR3 is 17 residues long. The DNA for the CDR3 is TGTGCCAGTAGTATAGGTAACACTTTCAGCTCCTACAATGAGCAGTTCTTC. It codes for CASSIGNTFSSYNEQFF.